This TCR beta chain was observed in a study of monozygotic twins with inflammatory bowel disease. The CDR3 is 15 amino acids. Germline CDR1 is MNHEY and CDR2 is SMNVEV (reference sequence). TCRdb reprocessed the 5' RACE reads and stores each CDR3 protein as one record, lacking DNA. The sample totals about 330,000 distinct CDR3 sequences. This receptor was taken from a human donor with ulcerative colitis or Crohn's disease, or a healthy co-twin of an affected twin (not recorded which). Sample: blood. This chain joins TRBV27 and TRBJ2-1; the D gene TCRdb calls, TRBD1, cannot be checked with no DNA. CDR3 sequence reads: CTSSSGGHRENEQFF.